A single T cell receptor (beta chain) is shown here with its context. Its antigen remains unidentified. Data came from immunoSEQ multiplex PCR; TCRdb stores just in-frame clones and leaves some out. The data contain over 65,000 clones, 80% to 95% of them singletons. CDR3 length: 13 residues. J lost 5 bases, V lost 6 bases, and 6 bases had no gene match. Germline V gene sequence: CDR1 MNHEY, CDR2 SVGAGI. The data were taken from a study of graft-versus-host responses after intestinal transplantation. Overall study context: Recipients had transplants, and these were multivisceral, liver-intestinal, or isolated intestinal. All recipients were given anti-thymocyte globulin induction, and tacrolimus and steroids were then administered for around three years.

Study-level points and caveats: GvH clones appeared in recipient marrow, some first in ileum or blood.

The sequencing used unstimulated CD8+ T cells sorted from spleen or lymph node cells, collected before transplant. This clonotype was sampled from a human donor who was the organ donor for an intestinal transplant. The rearrangement uses TRBV6-5 and TRBJ1-2; 7 nucleotides line up with TRBD1. Here the CDR3 DNA reads TGTGCCAGCAGGAATCAGGGGGTTTATGGCTACACCTTC. Amino acid sequence: CASRNQGVYGYTF.